This record looks at one T cell receptor beta chain sequence and its context. Its antigen is as yet unknown. This record comes from a study of response to subunit inactivated influenza vaccine. Study-wide findings and caveats: T cells newly recruited by each seasonal influenza vaccination are few, the authors suggested.

Deletions cut 0 bases from V and 3 bases from J, with 14 bases between. There are 16 residues in the CDR3. Germline CDR1 is LGHNA and CDR2 is YSLEER. TCRdb passed the RT-PCR reads through MiXCR, listing each CDR3 protein once. The sample consists of 500,000 to 550,000 distinct CDR3 sequences, 7.6% of them appearing once. Sequencing used PBMCs from blood, obtained less than 30 months after vaccination. The genes are TRBV4-3 and TRBJ2-5; possible D gene TRBD2, 5 bases. This receptor was taken from a man between 45 and 75 years old who received an inactivated influenza vaccine. Here the CDR3 DNA reads TGCGCCAGCAGCCAAGAAAGTCGCGGGCAGGAAGAGACCCAGTACTTC. Its translation: CASSQESRGQEETQYF.